This TCR beta chain was sequenced in a study of CD8+ T cells in alopecia areata. Broader study findings: Normal scalp showed lower clonality than lesional scalp, especially alopecia totalis/universalis. Tofacitinib significantly decreased scalp clonality and expanded CD8+ clones among top 100. With tofacitinib ongoing, many expanded lesional clones persisted in both scalp and blood.

Extracted RNA was reverse transcribed into cDNA, the sequencing template. Profiled with immunoSEQ multiplex PCR; TCRdb holds only in-frame clones, not every one. The profile shows about 120,000 clones, around 53% of them singletons. The V gene end was trimmed by 1 base and the J gene end by 2 bases; junction bases not matched to a gene: 5. From germline, CDR1 is SEHNR and CDR2 FQNEAQ (reference sequence). The CDR3 runs 16 residues. Points on this clone: The antigen is unknown.

Treatment meaning: oral pan-JAK inhibitor, 5-10 mg twice daily. Both peripheral blood and punch biopsies of lesional scalp skin were obtained from patients who had alopecia areata. This chain connects TRBV7-9 to TRBJ2-7; 10 bases match TRBD2. Sequencing used CD4+ T cells sorted from blood, obtained at week 4, from a patient treated with tofacitinib. The clonotype originates from a human donor with alopecia areata. This chain's CDR3 is CASSLVAGGPTYEQYF. The CDR3, as DNA: TGTGCCAGCAGCTTAGTAGCGGGAGGACCGACCTACGAGCAGTACTTC.